This T cell receptor beta chain was identified during a study of T cells in Graves' hyperthyroidism and ophthalmopathy. This clonotype was counted ten times or more. From RNA transcripts, TCR beta CDR3 regions were amplified. The HTBI set primed first-round TCR CDR3 RT-PCR. Each CDR3 protein gets one entry after TCRdb re-called the multiplex PCR reads with MiXCR. The repertoire holds over 650,000 distinct CDR3 sequences, roughly 15% seen once, with roughly 8% in the top ten. The authors took PBMCs from about 9.5 ml fresh peripheral blood. The CDR3 has 15 residues. Germline CDR1 SGHVS, CDR2 FQNEAQ. J gave up 5 bases and V 6 bases, and 11 bases lay outside the gene matches.

The sample comprised blood. The sequence came from a man aged 18 to 35 with Graves' hyperthyroidism. This chain joins TRBV7-8 and TRBJ2-5; TRBD2 matches 8 bases. The CDR3 DNA is TGTGCCAGCAGTCTAAAGCGGGGGCCCCGGGAGACCCAGTACTTC. This codes for CASSLKRGPRETQYF.